The clone carrying this T cell receptor beta chain came up a few times. Its antigen remains unknown. With molecular barcodes, quantitative 5'-RACE was used to make the TCR beta libraries. TCRdb analysed the 5' RACE reads with MiXCR anew, one entry per CDR3 protein. The profile shows 200,000 to 250,000 distinct CDR3 sequences, about 16% of them singletons. Deletions cut 6 bases from V and 3 bases from J, with 20 bases between. The CDR3 is made up of 17 amino acids. Germline lookup yields CDR1 MNHNS and CDR2 SASEGT. The data are from a study of CD8 T cells in ankylosing spondylitis. Overall study findings and caveats: Past research had described some motif variants in reactive arthritis synovial fluid and blood. Reportedly, disease-linked clones are significantly enriched in ankylosing spondylitis patients' matched synovial fluid. Clones linked with disease were CD8+ and fairly uncommon in the peripheral blood. What seemed typical of ankylosing spondylitis blood was a TCR beta motif built from eight highly homologous variants.

Sequencing was done on a sample of blood, either unsorted or a sorted T cell fraction (not recorded which). The TCR comes from a male donor with ankylosing spondylitis. The chain is built from TRBV6-1 and TRBJ1-4; tentatively, D is TRBD1 (6 bases). CDR3 nucleotide sequence: TGTGCCAGCAGAGGTTTCGGCAGGGGTGATCCTAATGAAAAACTGTTTTTT. This translates into CASRGFGRGDPNEKLFF.